These T cell receptor beta chains were read from a single sample in a study of blood T cell repertoires in COVID-19. Some clones are missing from TCRdb's copy, which holds only in-frame ones; the method was immunoSEQ multiplex PCR. The data hold approximately 480,000 clones, with around 87% observed a single time. The sample was PBMCs or T cells enriched from blood (not recorded which). These receptors all come from a woman younger than 35 who had recovered from COVID-19. Both conserved end residues are part of each CDR3. The D gene is left open where the match is weak. Clone size is given for some rows only: seen once, a few or many times, or a class if the clone is expanded.

TRBD1 | - | TRBJ1-2 | TRBV5-1 | CASSFSGTGGAYGGYTF | TGCGCCAGCAGCTTTTCCGGGACAGGGGGCGCCTATGGCGGCTACACCTTC
- | - | TRBJ1-3 | TRBV15 | CATSREGAPGNTIYF | TGTGCCACCAGCAGAGAAGGGGCGCCGGGAAACACCATATATTTT
TRBD1 | - | TRBJ1-1 | TRBV29-1 | CSVMTGGEGTEAFF | TGCAGCGTCATGACAGGGGGTGAGGGCACTGAAGCTTTCTTT
TRBD2 | - | TRBJ2-7 | TRBV2 | CASSTSGSTREQYF | TGTGCCAGCAGTACTAGCGGGTCAACAAGGGAGCAGTACTTC
TRBD1 | few | TRBJ1-1 | TRBV19 | CASSTRVIGGTGTLVPFF | TGTGCCAGTAGTACCAGAGTGATAGGAGGGACAGGGACCTTAGTCCCTTTCTTT
TRBD1 | - | TRBJ1-5 | TRBV28 | CASTGGGSNQPQHF | TGTGCCAGTACCGGAGGGGGCAGCAATCAGCCCCAGCATTTT
- | - | TRBJ2-5 | TRBV7-9 | CASSTTGRGWPGGETQYF | TGTGCCAGCAGCACGACCGGCAGGGGGTGGCCCGGAGGGGAGACCCAGTACTTC
TRBD1 | - | TRBJ1-2 | TRBV28 | CASSRTNRGQNYGYTF | TGTGCCAGCAGCCGAACCAACAGGGGGCAAAACTATGGCTACACCTTC
- | - | TRBJ1-2 | TRBV5-6 | CASSSDTYAGYTF | TGTGCCAGCAGCTCGGACACTTACGCCGGCTACACCTTC
- | - | TRBJ1-1 | TRBV7-8 | CASGIGGTEAFF | TGTGCCAGCGGAATAGGCGGCACTGAAGCTTTCTTT